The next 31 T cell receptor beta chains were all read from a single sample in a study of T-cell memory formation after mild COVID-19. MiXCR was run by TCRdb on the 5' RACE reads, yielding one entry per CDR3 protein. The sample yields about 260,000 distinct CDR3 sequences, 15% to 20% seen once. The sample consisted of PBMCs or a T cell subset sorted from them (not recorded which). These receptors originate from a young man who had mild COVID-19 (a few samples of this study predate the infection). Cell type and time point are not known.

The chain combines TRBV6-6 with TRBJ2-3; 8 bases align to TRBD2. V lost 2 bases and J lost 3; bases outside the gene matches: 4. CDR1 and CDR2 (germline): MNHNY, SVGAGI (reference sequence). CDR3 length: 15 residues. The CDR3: CASSYAGGLTDTQYF. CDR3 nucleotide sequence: TGTGCCAGCAGTTACGCGGGGGGCTTAACAGATACGCAGTATTTT.

The chain's CDR3 is CATGDREDAGELFF. CDR3 in DNA: TGTGCCACCGGAGACAGGGAAGATGCCGGGGAGCTGTTTTTT. This chain connects TRBV10-3 to TRBJ2-2, with 7 bases aligning to TRBD1. Germline V gives CDR1 ENHRY, CDR2 SYGVKD. The trim removed 10 bases at V and 6 bases at J, leaving 11 bases unmatched. The CDR3 spans 14 residues.

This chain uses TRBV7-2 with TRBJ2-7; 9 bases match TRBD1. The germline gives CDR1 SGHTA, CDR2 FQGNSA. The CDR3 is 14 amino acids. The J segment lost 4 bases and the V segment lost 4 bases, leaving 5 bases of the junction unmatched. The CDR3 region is CASSSAGQGYEQYF. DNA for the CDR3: TGTGCCAGCAGCTCCGCGGGACAGGGTTACGAGCAGTACTTC.

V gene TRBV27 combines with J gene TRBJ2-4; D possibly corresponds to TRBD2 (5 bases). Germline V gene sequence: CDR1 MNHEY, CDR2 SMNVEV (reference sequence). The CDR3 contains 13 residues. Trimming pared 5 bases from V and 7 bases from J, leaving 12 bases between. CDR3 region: CASSSASTNIQYF. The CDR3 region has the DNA TGTGCCAGCAGTAGTGCTAGCACGAACATTCAGTACTTC.

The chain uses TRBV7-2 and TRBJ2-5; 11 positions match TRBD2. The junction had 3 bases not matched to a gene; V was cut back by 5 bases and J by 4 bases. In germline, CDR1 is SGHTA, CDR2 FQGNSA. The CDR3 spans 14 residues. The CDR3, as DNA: TGTGCCAGCAGCACAACTAGCGGGAGAGAGACCCAGTACTTC. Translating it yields CASSTTSGRETQYF.

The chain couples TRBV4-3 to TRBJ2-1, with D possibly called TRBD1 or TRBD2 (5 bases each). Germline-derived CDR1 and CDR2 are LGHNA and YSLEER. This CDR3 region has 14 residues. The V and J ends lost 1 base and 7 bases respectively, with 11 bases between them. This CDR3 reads CASSQAGQVNEQFF. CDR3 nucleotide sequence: TGCGCCAGCAGCCAAGCGGGGCAGGTAAATGAGCAGTTCTTC.

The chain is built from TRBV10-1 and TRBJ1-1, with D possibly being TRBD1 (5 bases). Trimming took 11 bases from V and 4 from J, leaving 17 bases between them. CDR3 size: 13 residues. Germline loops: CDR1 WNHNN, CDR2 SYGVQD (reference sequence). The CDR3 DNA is TGCGCCCGCACCGGGACGCCGGGCACTGAAGCTTTCTTT. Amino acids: CARTGTPGTEAFF.

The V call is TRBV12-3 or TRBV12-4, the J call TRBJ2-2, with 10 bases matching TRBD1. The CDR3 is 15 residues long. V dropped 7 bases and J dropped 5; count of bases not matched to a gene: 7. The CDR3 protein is CASTGTGVGTGELFF. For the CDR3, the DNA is TGTGCCAGCACCGGGACAGGGGTGGGGACCGGGGAGCTGTTTTTT.

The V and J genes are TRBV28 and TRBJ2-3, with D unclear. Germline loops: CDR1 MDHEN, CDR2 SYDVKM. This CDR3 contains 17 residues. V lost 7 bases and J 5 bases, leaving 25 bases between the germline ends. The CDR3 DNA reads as TGTGCCAGCAACCTCCTGGCCCAAAGGTCGCCGAGAGATACGCAGTATTTT. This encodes CASNLLAQRSPRDTQYF.

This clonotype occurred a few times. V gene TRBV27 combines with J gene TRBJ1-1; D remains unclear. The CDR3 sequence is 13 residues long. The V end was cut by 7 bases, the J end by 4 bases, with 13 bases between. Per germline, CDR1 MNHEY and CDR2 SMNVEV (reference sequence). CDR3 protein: CASTGGMGTEAFF. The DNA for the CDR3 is TGTGCCAGCACGGGAGGGATGGGCACTGAAGCTTTCTTT.

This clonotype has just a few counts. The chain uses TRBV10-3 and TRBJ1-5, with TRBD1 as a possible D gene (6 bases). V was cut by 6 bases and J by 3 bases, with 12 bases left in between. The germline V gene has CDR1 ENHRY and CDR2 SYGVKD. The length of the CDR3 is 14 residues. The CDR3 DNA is TGTGCCATCAGACGAGGGGGAATCAATCAGCCCCAGCATTTT. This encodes CAIRRGGINQPQHF.

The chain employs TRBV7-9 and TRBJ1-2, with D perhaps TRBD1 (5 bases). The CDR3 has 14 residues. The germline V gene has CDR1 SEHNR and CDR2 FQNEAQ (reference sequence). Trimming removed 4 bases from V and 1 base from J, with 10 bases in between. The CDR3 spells CASSSTGYNYGYTF. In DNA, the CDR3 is TGTGCCAGCAGCTCTACAGGATATAACTATGGCTACACCTTC.

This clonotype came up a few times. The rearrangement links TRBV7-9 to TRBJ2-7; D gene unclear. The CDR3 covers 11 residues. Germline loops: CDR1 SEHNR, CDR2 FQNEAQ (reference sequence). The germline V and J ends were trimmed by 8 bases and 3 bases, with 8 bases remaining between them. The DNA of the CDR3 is TGTGCCAGCGGGGAAGGCTACGAGCAGTACGTC. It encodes CASGEGYEQYV.

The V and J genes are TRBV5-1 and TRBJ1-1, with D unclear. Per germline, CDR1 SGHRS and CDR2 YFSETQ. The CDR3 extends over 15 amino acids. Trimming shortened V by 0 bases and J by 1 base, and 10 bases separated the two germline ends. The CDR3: CASSLEEGSNTEAFF. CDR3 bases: TGCGCCAGCAGCTTGGAAGAGGGATCGAACACTGAAGCTTTCTTT.

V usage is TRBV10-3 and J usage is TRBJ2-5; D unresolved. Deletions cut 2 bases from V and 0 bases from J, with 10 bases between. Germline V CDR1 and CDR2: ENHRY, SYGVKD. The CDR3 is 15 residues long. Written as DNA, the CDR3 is TGTGCCATCAGTGAGAGTACACGGGACCAAGAGACCCAGTACTTC. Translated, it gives CAISESTRDQETQYF.

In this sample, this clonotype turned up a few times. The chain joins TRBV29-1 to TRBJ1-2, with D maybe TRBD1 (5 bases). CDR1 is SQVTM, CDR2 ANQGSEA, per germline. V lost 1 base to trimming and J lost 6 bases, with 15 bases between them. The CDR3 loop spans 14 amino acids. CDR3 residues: CSVEVGAGKNGYTF. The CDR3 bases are TGCAGCGTTGAAGTCGGGGCAGGGAAAAATGGCTACACCTTC.

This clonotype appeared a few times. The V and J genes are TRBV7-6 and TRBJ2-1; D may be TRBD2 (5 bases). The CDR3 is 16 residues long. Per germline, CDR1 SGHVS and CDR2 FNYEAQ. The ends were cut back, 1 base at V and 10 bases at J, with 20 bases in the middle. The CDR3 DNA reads TGTGCCAGCAGCTTAGACTCAAGAGGACCCCGGGGAGAGCAGTTCTTC. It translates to CASSLDSRGPRGEQFF.

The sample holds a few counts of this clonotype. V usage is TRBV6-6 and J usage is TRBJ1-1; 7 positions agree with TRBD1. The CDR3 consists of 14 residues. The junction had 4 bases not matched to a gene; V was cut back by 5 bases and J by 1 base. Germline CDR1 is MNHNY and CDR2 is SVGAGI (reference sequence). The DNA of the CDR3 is TGTGCCAGCAGTCAGGGGGTTAGGAACACTGAAGCTTTCTTT. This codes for CASSQGVRNTEAFF.

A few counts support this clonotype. Here the CDR3 reads CASRGPGHPYEQYV. For the CDR3, the DNA is TGTGCCAGCAGGGGCCCGGGACATCCCTACGAGCAGTACGTC. V gene TRBV6-1 combines with J gene TRBJ2-7; maybe TRBD1 (6 bases). Germline CDR1 MNHNS, CDR2 SASEGT. The CDR3 consists of 14 residues. With 6 bases removed from V and 2 bases from J, the gap between germline ends came to 14 bases.

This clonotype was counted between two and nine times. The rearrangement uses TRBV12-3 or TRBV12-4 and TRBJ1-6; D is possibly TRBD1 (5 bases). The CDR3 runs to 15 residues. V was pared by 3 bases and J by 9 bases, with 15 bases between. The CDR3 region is CASSFGSGLSSPLHF. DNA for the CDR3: TGTGCCAGCAGTTTCGGTTCAGGGTTGAGTTCACCCCTCCACTTT.

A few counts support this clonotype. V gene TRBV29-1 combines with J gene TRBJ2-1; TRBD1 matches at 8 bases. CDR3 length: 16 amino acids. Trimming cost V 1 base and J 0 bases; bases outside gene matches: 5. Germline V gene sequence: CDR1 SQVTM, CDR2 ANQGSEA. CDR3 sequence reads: CSVEGAQGASYNEQFF. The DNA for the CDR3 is TGCAGCGTTGAAGGAGCCCAGGGGGCCTCCTACAATGAGCAGTTCTTC.

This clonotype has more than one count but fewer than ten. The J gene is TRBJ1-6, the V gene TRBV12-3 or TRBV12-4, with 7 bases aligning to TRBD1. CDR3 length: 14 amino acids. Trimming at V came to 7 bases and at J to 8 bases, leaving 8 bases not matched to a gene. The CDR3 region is CASTLTGADSPLHF. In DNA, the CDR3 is TGTGCCAGCACCCTCACAGGGGCGGATTCACCCCTCCACTTT.

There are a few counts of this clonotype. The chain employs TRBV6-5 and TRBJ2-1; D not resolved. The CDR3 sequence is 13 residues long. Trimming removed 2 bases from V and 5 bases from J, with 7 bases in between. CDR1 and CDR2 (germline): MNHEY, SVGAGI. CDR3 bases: TGTGCCAGCAGTTACGCGACCAACAATGAGCAGTTCTTC. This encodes CASSYATNNEQFF.

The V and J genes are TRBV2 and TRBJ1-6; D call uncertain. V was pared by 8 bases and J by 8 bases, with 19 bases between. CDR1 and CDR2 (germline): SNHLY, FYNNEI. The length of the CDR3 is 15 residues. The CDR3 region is CASRPGLGSYSPLHF. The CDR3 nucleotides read TGTGCCAGCCGTCCTGGATTGGGCTCTTATTCACCCCTCCACTTT.

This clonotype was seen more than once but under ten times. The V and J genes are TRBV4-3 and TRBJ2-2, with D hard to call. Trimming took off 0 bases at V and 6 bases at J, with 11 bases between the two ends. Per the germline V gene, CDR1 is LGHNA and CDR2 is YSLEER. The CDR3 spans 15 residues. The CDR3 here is CASSQEESPAGELFF. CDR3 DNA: TGCGCCAGCAGCCAAGAGGAATCCCCTGCCGGGGAGCTGTTTTTT.

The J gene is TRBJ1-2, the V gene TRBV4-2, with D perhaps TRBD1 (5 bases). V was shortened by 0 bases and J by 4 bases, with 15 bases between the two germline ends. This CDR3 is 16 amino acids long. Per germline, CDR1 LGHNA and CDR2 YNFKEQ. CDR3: CASSQDIWGDGYGYTF. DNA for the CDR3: TGTGCCAGCAGCCAAGATATTTGGGGGGATGGCTATGGCTACACCTTC.

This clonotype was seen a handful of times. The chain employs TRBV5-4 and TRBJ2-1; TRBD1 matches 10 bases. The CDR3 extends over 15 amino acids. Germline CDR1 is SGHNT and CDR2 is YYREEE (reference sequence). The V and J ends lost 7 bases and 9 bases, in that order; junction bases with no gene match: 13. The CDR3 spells CASGYRDRGLGEQFF. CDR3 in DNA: TGTGCCAGCGGTTACCGGGACAGGGGATTGGGTGAGCAGTTCTTC.

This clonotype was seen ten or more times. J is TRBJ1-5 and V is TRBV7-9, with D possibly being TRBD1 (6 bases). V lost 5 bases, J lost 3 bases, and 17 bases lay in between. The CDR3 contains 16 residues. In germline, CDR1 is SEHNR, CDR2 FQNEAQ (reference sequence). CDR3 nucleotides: TGTGCCAGCAGCCCCGGGAGGGGGGTCAACAATCAGCCCCAGCATTTT. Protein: CASSPGRGVNNQPQHF.

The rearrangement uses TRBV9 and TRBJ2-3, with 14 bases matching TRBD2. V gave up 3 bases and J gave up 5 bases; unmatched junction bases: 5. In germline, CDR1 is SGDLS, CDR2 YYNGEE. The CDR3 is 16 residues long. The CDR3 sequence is CASSGGLAGGLDTQYF. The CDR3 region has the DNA TGTGCCAGCAGCGGCGGACTAGCGGGGGGCCTAGATACGCAGTATTTT. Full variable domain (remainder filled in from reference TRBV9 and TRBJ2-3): DSGVTQTPKHLITATGQRVTLRCSPRSGDLSVYWYQQSLDQGLQFLIQYYNGEERAKGNILERFSAQQFPDLHSELNLSSLELGDSALYFCASSGGLAGGLDTQYFGPGTRLTVL.

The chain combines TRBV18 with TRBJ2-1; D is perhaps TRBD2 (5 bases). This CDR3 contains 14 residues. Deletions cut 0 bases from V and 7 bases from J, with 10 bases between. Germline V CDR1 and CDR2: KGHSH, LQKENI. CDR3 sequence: CASSPPGSENEQFF. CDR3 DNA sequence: TGTGCCAGCTCACCACCGGGGAGTGAAAATGAGCAGTTCTTC.

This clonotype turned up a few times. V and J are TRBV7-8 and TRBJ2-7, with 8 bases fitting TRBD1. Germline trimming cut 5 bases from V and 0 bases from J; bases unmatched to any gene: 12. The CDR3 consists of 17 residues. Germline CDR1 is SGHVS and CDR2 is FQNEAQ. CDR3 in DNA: TGTGCCAGCAGCCACCGGGGGACAGGATTCATCTCCTACGAGCAGTACTTC. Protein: CASSHRGTGFISYEQYF.